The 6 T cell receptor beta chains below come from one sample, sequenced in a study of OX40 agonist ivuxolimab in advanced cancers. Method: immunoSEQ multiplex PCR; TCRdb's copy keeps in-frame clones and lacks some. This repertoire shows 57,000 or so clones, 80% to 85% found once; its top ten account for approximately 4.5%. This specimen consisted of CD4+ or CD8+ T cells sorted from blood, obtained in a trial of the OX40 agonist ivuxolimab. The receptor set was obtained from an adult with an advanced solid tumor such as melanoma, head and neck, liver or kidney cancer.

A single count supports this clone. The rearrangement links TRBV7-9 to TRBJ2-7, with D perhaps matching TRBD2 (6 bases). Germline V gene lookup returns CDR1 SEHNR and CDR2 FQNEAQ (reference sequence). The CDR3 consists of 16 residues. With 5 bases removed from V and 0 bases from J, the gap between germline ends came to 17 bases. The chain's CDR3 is CASSHPKEGNSYEQYF. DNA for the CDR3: TGTGCCAGCAGCCACCCAAAGGAGGGGAACTCCTACGAGCAGTACTTC.

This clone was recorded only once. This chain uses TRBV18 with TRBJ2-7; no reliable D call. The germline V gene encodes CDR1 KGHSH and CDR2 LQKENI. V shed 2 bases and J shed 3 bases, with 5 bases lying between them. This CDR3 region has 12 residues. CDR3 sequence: CASSPGFYEQYF. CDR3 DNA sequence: TGTGCCAGCTCACCAGGCTTCTACGAGCAGTACTTC.

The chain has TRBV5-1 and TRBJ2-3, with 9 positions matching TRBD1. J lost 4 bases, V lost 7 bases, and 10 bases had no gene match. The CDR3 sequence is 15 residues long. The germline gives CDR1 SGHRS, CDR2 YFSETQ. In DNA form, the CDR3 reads TGCGCCAGCGGAAAGACAGGGGGAGTCGCAGATACGCAGTATTTT. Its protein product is CASGKTGGVADTQYF. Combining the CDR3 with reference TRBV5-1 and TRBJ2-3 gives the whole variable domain KAGVTQTPRYLIKTRGQQVTLSCSPISGHRSVSWYQQTPGQGLQFLFEYFSETQRNKGNFPGRFSGRQFSNSRSEMNVSTLELGDSALYLCASGKTGGVADTQYFGPGTRLTVL.

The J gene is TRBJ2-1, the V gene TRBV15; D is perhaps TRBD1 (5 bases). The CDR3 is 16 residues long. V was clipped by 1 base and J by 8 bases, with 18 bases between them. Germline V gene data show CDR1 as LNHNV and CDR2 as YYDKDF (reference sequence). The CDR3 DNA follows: TGTGCCACCAGCAGAGTCCCCGAACAGGAAGGAGATGAGCAGTTCTTC. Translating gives CATSRVPEQEGDEQFF.

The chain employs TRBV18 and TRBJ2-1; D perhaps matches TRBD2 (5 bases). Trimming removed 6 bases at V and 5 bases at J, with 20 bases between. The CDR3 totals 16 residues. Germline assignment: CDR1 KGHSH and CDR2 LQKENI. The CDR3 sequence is CASSLGSGFDNNEQFF. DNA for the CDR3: TGTGCCAGCTCCCTTGGAAGCGGATTCGATAACAATGAGCAGTTCTTC.

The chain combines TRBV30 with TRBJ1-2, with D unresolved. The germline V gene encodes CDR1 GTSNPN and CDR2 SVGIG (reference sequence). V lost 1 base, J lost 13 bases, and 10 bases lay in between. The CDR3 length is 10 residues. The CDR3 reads CAWSGVQVTF. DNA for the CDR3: TGTGCCTGGAGTGGTGTCCAGGTCACCTTC. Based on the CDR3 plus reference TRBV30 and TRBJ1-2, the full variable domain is SQTIHQWPATLVQPVGSPLSLECTVEGTSNPNLYWYRQAAGRGLQLLFYSVGIGQISSEVPQNLSASRPQDRQFILSSKKLLLSDSGFYLCAWSGVQVTFGSGTRLTVV.